A selection of T cell receptor beta chains follows, all from one sample in a study of neurological immune-mediated disorders. TCRdb itself ran the 5' RACE reads through MiXCR, one entry per CDR3 protein. The data contain approximately 85,000 distinct CDR3 sequences, 13% of them singletons. The sequenced sample consisted of PBMCs. All receptors come from a female donor with HTLV-1-associated myelopathy (HAM/TSP). Both conserved end residues are part of each CDR3. Fields, in order: clone size, D gene, V gene, J gene, CDR3 DNA, CDR3 protein. D genes are given only for firm matches. Clone size is not always given. Where it is, it says once, few, many or a class for expanded clones.

-	-	TRBV6-5	TRBJ2-6	TGTGCCAGCAGTGCCATTAACAGGGGGGCCAACGTCCTGACTTTC	CASSAINRGANVLTF
many	TRBD2	TRBV5-5	TRBJ2-4	TGTGCCAGCAGTCTGGGACTAGGCAATATCATTCAGTACTTC	CASSLGLGNIIQYF
many	TRBD1	TRBV27	TRBJ2-3	TGTGCCAGCCGACGGGACAGGGTAACAGATACGCAGTATTTT	CASRRDRVTDTQYF
many	TRBD1	TRBV28	TRBJ2-1	TGTGCCAGCCGAATAACCGGGACAGGGATCAATGAGCAGTTCTTC	CASRITGTGINEQFF
-	-	TRBV19	TRBJ1-1	TGTGCCAGTAGTATCGCCAGGGGAAATGAAGCTTTCTTT	CASSIARGNEAFF
many	TRBD1	TRBV12-3/TRBV12-4	TRBJ1-1	TGTGCCAGCACCCCGACAGGGGGAGGTACTGAAGCTTTCTTT	CASTPTGGGTEAFF
many	TRBD1	TRBV28	TRBJ2-3	TGTGCCAGCAGTAAACAGGGGGTCTCAGATACGCAGTATTTT	CASSKQGVSDTQYF
many	-	TRBV5-1	TRBJ2-5	TGCGCCAGCAGCTTTACCGGGACTTCCGTCGAGACCCAGTACTTC	CASSFTGTSVETQYF
many	-	TRBV5-1	TRBJ2-1	TGCGCCAGCAGCCAGGGGCAGAACAATGAGCAGTTCTTC	CASSQGQNNEQFF
-	TRBD2	TRBV7-9	TRBJ2-3	TGTGCCAGCAGCTCGCCGGGGGGGAATACGCAGTATTTT	CASSSPGGNTQYF
many	-	TRBV3-1	TRBJ2-7	TGTGCCAGCAGCCGGGCCCCGGGTCCCTCCTACGAGCAGTACTTC	CASSRAPGPSYEQYF
many	TRBD1	TRBV20-1	TRBJ2-2	TGCAGTGCTAGAGATCCCGGGACAGAGTCCGGGGAGCTGTTTTTT	CSARDPGTESGELFF
few	TRBD1	TRBV5-5	TRBJ2-7	TGTGCCAGCAGCTTGGCCGGGACAGAGTCCTACGAGCAGTACTTC	CASSLAGTESYEQYF
-	-	TRBV6-2/TRBV6-3	TRBJ1-2	TGTGCCAGCTCCCAATCGGGGGGCAGCTATGGCTACACCTTC	CASSQSGGSYGYTF
once	TRBD2	TRBV9	TRBJ2-5	TGTGCCAGCAGTCGCGGGACTAGCGGGGGAGGAGAGACCCTGTACTTC	CASSRGTSGGGETLYF
-	-	TRBV20-1	TRBJ1-4	TGCAGTGCTAGAGATTGGGGGGACTATTTGGCTAATGAAAAACTGTTTTTT	CSARDWGDYLANEKLFF
many	-	TRBV20-1	TRBJ2-2	TGCAGTGCCCTCTCCACTGGGAACACCGGGGAGCTGTTTTTT	CSALSTGNTGELFF
-	-	TRBV28	TRBJ2-5	TGTGCCAGCAGTAGGGACATGGGGACCCAGTACTTC	CASSRDMGTQYF
many	TRBD1	TRBV5-1	TRBJ2-7	TGCGCCAGCAGCGTGACGCCGGGACAGGGCCACGAGCAGTACTTC	CASSVTPGQGHEQYF
few	TRBD1	TRBV10-3	TRBJ2-7	TGTGCCATCAGTGGACCGGGACAGGGGTTGTACGAGCAGTACTTC	CAISGPGQGLYEQYF
many	TRBD1	TRBV5-1	TRBJ2-6	TGCGCCAGCCAGACAGGGGCCGGCTCTGGGGCCAACGTCCTGACTTTC	CASQTGAGSGANVLTF
many	TRBD2	TRBV10-3	TRBJ2-1	TGTGCCATCAGCGACGGGGGACTGACTAGCTGGTTACATGAGCAGTTCTTC	CAISDGGLTSWLHEQFF
many	-	TRBV20-1	TRBJ2-5	TGCAGTGCTCCCCCCGGGAGCCAAGAGACCCAGTACTTC	CSAPPGSQETQYF
few	-	TRBV12-3/TRBV12-4	TRBJ1-2	TGTGCCAGCAGTTTGATAAACTCAGGCTACACCTTC	CASSLINSGYTF
many	-	TRBV4-2	TRBJ2-3	TGTGCCAGCAGCCCCCGGGGTAGCCGTACTAGCACAGATACGCAGTATTTT	CASSPRGSRTSTDTQYF
many	-	TRBV29-1	TRBJ2-1	TGCAGCGCCGTGGGTGCGTTGAATGAGCAGTTCTTC	CSAVGALNEQFF
many	-	TRBV20-1	TRBJ2-5	TGCAGTGGGACATACGCAGGAAAGACCCAGTACTTC	CSGTYAGKTQYF
many	-	TRBV5-1	TRBJ1-4	TGCGCCAGCAGCTTAGGGACCGAAAATGAAAAACTGTTTTTT	CASSLGTENEKLFF
many	-	TRBV4-1	TRBJ2-6	TGCGCCAGCAGCCCCGCGCCCGGGGCCAACGTCCTGACTTTC	CASSPAPGANVLTF
many	-	TRBV5-1	TRBJ2-3	TGCGCCAGCAGCTTGGGCGAGGGGTCCCCCGGCACAGATACGCAGTATTTT	CASSLGEGSPGTDTQYF
few	-	TRBV5-1	TRBJ2-1	TGCGCCAGCAGATCCGTTCAGGGGACGTTTGAGGATGAGCAGTTCTTC	CASRSVQGTFEDEQFF
many	TRBD1	TRBV7-9	TRBJ2-2	TGTGCCAGCATCGCGGACAGGGGAATCGGGGAGCTGTTTTTT	CASIADRGIGELFF
many	TRBD1	TRBV5-1	TRBJ1-4	TGCGCCAGCAGACGGACAGGGGATGGTGAAAAACTGTTTTTT	CASRRTGDGEKLFF
many	-	TRBV20-1	TRBJ2-4	TGCAGTGCCTTTCCTAGTGGGGGGCCAGTGGCCAAAAACATTCAGTACTTC	CSAFPSGGPVAKNIQYF
many	TRBD2	TRBV12-3/TRBV12-4	TRBJ2-3	TGTGCCAGCAGACCGACTAGCGGGGGATATACGCAGTATTTT	CASRPTSGGYTQYF
many	TRBD2	TRBV5-1	TRBJ2-3	TGCGCCAGCAGTCTACTAGCGGGTGAGACTACGCAGTATTTT	CASSLLAGETTQYF
many	-	TRBV5-1	TRBJ2-3	TGCGCCAGCAGCTGGGCCTCCAAAAGCACAGATACGCAGTATTTT	CASSWASKSTDTQYF
-	TRBD1	TRBV5-1	TRBJ2-2	TGCGCCAGCAGCTTGGAAGCCTACGCAGGGGGTAACAGGGAGCTGTTTTTT	CASSLEAYAGGNRELFF
many	-	TRBV27	TRBJ1-4	TGTGCCAGCAGTTTACAGGGGAGGAATGAAAAACTGTTTTTT	CASSLQGRNEKLFF
many	-	TRBV7-9	TRBJ2-7	TGTGCCAGCATTGCGGACAGAAACTACGAGCAGTACTTC	CASIADRNYEQYF
many	-	TRBV5-1	TRBJ2-7	TGCGCCAGCAGCTTGGAGTTCGAGCAGTACTTC	CASSLEFEQYF
many	TRBD2	TRBV7-2	TRBJ2-1	TGTGCCAGCAGCCCTCGGGGGGGGCAGGGGAACAATGAGCAGTTCTTC	CASSPRGGQGNNEQFF
-	-	TRBV20-1	TRBJ2-6	TGCAGTGCTTTAGAGAGCTCTGGGGCCAACGTCCTGACTTTC	CSALESSGANVLTF
-	-	TRBV28	TRBJ2-7	TGTGCCAGCAGTTTGAGTAGGTACGAGCAGTACTTC	CASSLSRYEQYF
many	TRBD1	TRBV7-8	TRBJ1-2	TGTGCCAGCAGCTTAGCGAGAGACAGGGAACAGTGGGGCTACACCTTC	CASSLARDREQWGYTF
many	-	TRBV5-6	TRBJ2-1	TGTGCCAGCAGCTTCCCGGCGGGGGCAACGGGCAATGAGCAGTTCTTC	CASSFPAGATGNEQFF
many	TRBD1	TRBV5-1	TRBJ2-5	TGCGCCAGCGGCCACTCCGGGACAGCCCAAGAGACCCAGTACTTC	CASGHSGTAQETQYF
many	TRBD1	TRBV5-1	TRBJ2-3	TGCGCCAGCAGCTTGGGGACAGGGGCAGATACGCAGTATTTT	CASSLGTGADTQYF
-	TRBD2	TRBV11-2	TRBJ2-5	TGTGCCAGCAGCTTGGTTAGCGGGGGGGTCATGTACCAAGAGACCCAGTACTTC	CASSLVSGGVMYQETQYF